The next 27 T cell receptor beta chains were all read from a single sample in a study of T cell changes during pregnancy in multiple sclerosis. Profiled with immunoSEQ multiplex PCR; TCRdb holds only in-frame clones, not every one. In the table there are some 60,000 clones, roughly nine tenths of which are singletons. Here the sequenced sample was CD4+ T cells from peripheral blood mononuclear cells, taken in the third trimester of pregnancy. The receptor set was obtained from a female donor with multiple sclerosis, enrolled in a pregnancy study.

This clone has only a few counts. The CDR3 DNA reads TGTGCCAGCTCACCACTCCAGGGGGAAGGAGAAAAACTGTTTTTT. This gives the protein CASSPLQGEGEKLFF. This chain links TRBV18 with TRBJ1-4; 7 bases match TRBD1. V dropped 1 base and J dropped 8; count of bases not matched to a gene: 7. CDR1 is KGHSH, CDR2 LQKENI, per germline. The CDR3 sequence is 15 residues long.

A single count supports this clone. V usage is TRBV10-2 and J usage is TRBJ2-5; D is unresolved. Trimming pared 6 bases from V and 7 bases from J, leaving 18 bases between. The V gene's germline CDR1 is WSHSY and CDR2 SAAADI. The CDR3 is made up of 14 amino acids. CDR3: CASREAGSSGTQYF. In DNA form, the CDR3 reads TGCGCCAGCAGGGAAGCCGGGTCGTCTGGGACCCAGTACTTC.

The rearrangement joins TRBV19 to TRBJ2-3; TRBD2 aligns across 9 bases. The germline gives CDR1 LNHDA, CDR2 SQIVND (reference sequence). CDR3 length: 17 residues. V lost 1 base, J lost 4 bases, and 9 bases stayed unmatched. The CDR3 here is CASSIATGLASSDTQYF. In DNA form, the CDR3 reads TGTGCCAGTAGTATAGCTACTGGACTAGCGAGCTCAGATACGCAGTATTTT.

The genes are TRBV4-1 and TRBJ2-3, with D possibly TRBD2 on 5 matching bases. V lost 0 bases to trimming and J lost 9 bases, with 10 bases between them. Looked up from germline, CDR1 is MGHRA and CDR2 is YSYEKL. The CDR3 has 13 amino acids. The CDR3 DNA sequence: TGCGCCAGCAGCCAAGATGGATCGGGGACGCAGTATTTT. Translating it yields CASSQDGSGTQYF.

This chain uses TRBV6-5 with TRBJ2-7, with 7 bases that match TRBD2. In germline, CDR1 is MNHEY, CDR2 SVGAGI. V shed 7 bases, J shed 3 bases, and the junction held 9 bases outside the gene matches. This CDR3 has 14 residues. The CDR3 DNA reads as TGTGCCAGCACCCGGGACGGGGGGAACTACGAGCAGTACTTC. The encoded protein is CASTRDGGNYEQYF.

The chain employs TRBV19 and TRBJ1-4; the D is unclear. The germline V and J ends were trimmed by 3 bases and 7 bases, with 18 bases remaining between them. Looked up from germline, CDR1 is LNHDA and CDR2 is SQIVND (reference sequence). This CDR3 spans 16 amino acids. CDR3 amino acids: CASSILAARRGEKLFF. The DNA for the CDR3 is TGTGCCAGTAGTATCCTGGCCGCCCGTCGGGGTGAAAAACTGTTTTTT.

This chain uses TRBV5-1 with TRBJ2-1; TRBD1 matches 8 bases. J was trimmed by 0 bases and V by 2 bases; bases with no gene match: 1. This CDR3 is 15 amino acids long. Germline values: CDR1 SGHRS, CDR2 YFSETQ. The CDR3 spells CASSLGQGSYNEQFF. DNA of the CDR3: TGCGCCAGCAGCTTAGGACAGGGCTCCTACAATGAGCAGTTCTTC.

The genes are TRBV9 and TRBJ1-1; no firm D call. V shed 0 bases and J shed 6 bases, with 15 bases lying between them. Per germline, CDR1 SGDLS and CDR2 YYNGEE. The length of the CDR3 is 15 residues. The CDR3 spells CASSVVGVSGSEAFF. In DNA, the CDR3 is TGTGCCAGCAGCGTAGTCGGGGTTTCTGGTTCTGAAGCTTTCTTT.

The chain joins TRBV27 to TRBJ1-5; 10 bases align to TRBD1. Germline lookup yields CDR1 MNHEY and CDR2 SMNVEV (reference sequence). J lost 2 bases, V lost 6 bases, and 10 bases had no gene match. The CDR3 spans 17 residues. Here the CDR3 DNA reads TGTGCCAGCAGGGCCAGGACAGGGGGGGGTGGCAATCAGCCCCAGCATTTT. Its translation is CASRARTGGGGNQPQHF.

This clone was seen a few times. The V call is TRBV19, the J call TRBJ1-2; D might be TRBD1 (5 bases). This CDR3 region has 13 residues. V was pared by 3 bases and J by 6 bases, with 11 bases between. Germline CDR1 LNHDA, CDR2 SQIVND (reference sequence). Here the CDR3 DNA reads TGTGCCAGTAGTATCCAGGGTATGGATGGCTACACCTTC. Its translation: CASSIQGMDGYTF.

This clone rates as medium-sized. The chain is built from TRBV2 and TRBJ1-2; D is possibly TRBD1 (6 bases). V lost 4 bases, J lost 5 bases, and 17 bases lay in between. CDR3 length: 15 residues. Germline-derived CDR1 and CDR2 are SNHLY and FYNNEI. Here the CDR3 reads CASSATGGAWYGYTF. CDR3 DNA sequence: TGTGCCAGCAGTGCCACGGGGGGCGCGTGGTATGGCTACACCTTC.

The chain links TRBV7-2 to TRBJ1-5; 7 bases map to TRBD1. V shed 4 bases, J shed 1 base, and the junction held 10 bases outside the gene matches. The germline V gene has CDR1 SGHTA and CDR2 FQGNSA. This CDR3 has 17 amino acids. The CDR3 here is CASSSIRGFGSNQPQHF. The DNA of the CDR3 is TGTGCCAGCAGCTCCATCAGGGGGTTCGGGAGCAATCAGCCCCAGCATTTT.

This clone was seen once. This chain links TRBV10-3 with TRBJ2-7; TRBD1 agrees at 10 bases. V trimming: 3 bases; J trimming: 6 bases; junction bases outside the gene matches: 2. Per germline, CDR1 ENHRY and CDR2 SYGVKD. CDR3 length: 13 amino acids. The CDR3 bases are TGTGCCATCAGTGAAGGACAGGGGGGCGAGCAGTACTTC. As protein: CAISEGQGGEQYF.

This chain uses TRBV20-1 with TRBJ2-1; unclear D gene. Germline loops: CDR1 DFQATT, CDR2 SNEGSKA (reference sequence). This CDR3 contains 11 residues. Trimming took 7 bases from V and 8 from J, leaving 12 bases between them. The CDR3 loop reads CSVNCQDEQFF. The CDR3, as DNA: TGCAGTGTTAACTGTCAAGATGAGCAGTTCTTC.

This clone came up once. This chain uses TRBV7-9 with TRBJ2-1, with 8 bases that match TRBD1. Trimming took 5 bases from V and 12 from J; bases not matched to a gene: 6. This CDR3 has 12 amino acids. Germline V gene sequence: CDR1 SEHNR, CDR2 FQNEAQ (reference sequence). This CDR3 is CASSRTGSGQFF. The CDR3 DNA reads as TGTGCCAGCAGCCGGACAGGGTCAGGGCAGTTCTTC.

The gene calls are TRBV4-3 and TRBJ2-1, with D perhaps matching TRBD2 (5 bases). This CDR3 region has 17 residues. Germline assignment: CDR1 LGHNA and CDR2 YSLEER. Trimming took off 0 bases at V and 0 bases at J, with 12 bases between the two ends. The CDR3 loop reads CASSQESSQSSYNEQFF. In DNA form, the CDR3 reads TGCGCCAGCAGCCAAGAGTCTAGCCAAAGCTCCTACAATGAGCAGTTCTTC.

V usage is TRBV7-5 and J usage is TRBJ2-3; the table gives TRBD2 as D, unverified against the DNA. TRBV7-5 is recorded as a pseudogene. The CDR3 is 17 amino acids. The CDR3 DNA reads TGTGTCAGAAGCTTAGGGACTAGCGGGGCGCACGTAGATACGCAGTATTTT. Its protein product is CVRSLGTSGAHVDTQYF.

This clone was seen more than once but under ten times. The chain links TRBV7-9 to TRBJ2-3; no clear D. CDR1 is SEHNR and CDR2 is FQNEAQ in the germline V gene (reference sequence). V lost 5 bases and J 3 bases, leaving 12 bases between the germline ends. This CDR3 is built from 14 residues. CDR3 amino acids: CASSPAKKTDTQYF. Here the CDR3 DNA reads TGTGCCAGCAGCCCCGCGAAGAAAACAGATACGCAGTATTTT.

The chain is built from TRBV20-1 and TRBJ2-7; D ambiguous. Germline CDR1 DFQATT, CDR2 SNEGSKA (reference sequence). Trimming left V 4 bases short and J 3 bases short, with 7 bases between. The CDR3 has 11 amino acids. The CDR3 region has the DNA TGCAGTGCTAATAGTGGCTACGAGCAGTACTTC. It translates to CSANSGYEQYF.

The CDR3 here is CASSRLAVGTDTQYF. CDR3 in DNA: TGTGCCAGCAGCCGACTAGCGGTTGGCACAGATACGCAGTATTTT. The V call is TRBV6-5, the J call TRBJ2-3, with 9 bases that match TRBD2. The J segment lost 1 base and the V segment lost 6 bases, leaving 5 bases of the junction unmatched. The CDR3 sequence is 15 residues long. Germline CDR1 and CDR2: MNHEY and SVGAGI.

The chain is built from TRBV11-2 and TRBJ2-3; D gene uncertain. The V gene's germline CDR1 is SGHAT and CDR2 FQNNGV. Trimming left V 2 bases short and J 6 bases short, with 6 bases between. The CDR3 is 12 residues long. CDR3 DNA: TGTGCCAGCAGCTTAATCGGGGATACGCAGTATTTT. Translating gives CASSLIGDTQYF.

This chain joins TRBV30 and TRBJ2-7; D is ambiguous. CDR1 is GTSNPN and CDR2 is SVGIG in the germline V gene (reference sequence). This CDR3 comprises 11 residues. V was cut by 0 bases and J by 6 bases, with 6 bases left in between. The CDR3 DNA reads TGTGCCTGGAGTGTTTCGCGCGAGCAGTACTTC. This gives the protein CAWSVSREQYF.

The chain has TRBV7-8 and TRBJ1-5, with D hard to call. V lost 7 bases, J lost 3 bases, and 19 bases lay in between. CDR1 and CDR2 from the germline V gene are SGHVS and FQNEAQ. CDR3 length: 16 amino acids. The CDR3 DNA reads TGTGCCAGCACCGAGTGGGAGGGTAAGAACAATCAGCCCCAGCATTTT. Encoded protein: CASTEWEGKNNQPQHF. Looking up the rest from reference TRBV7-8 and TRBJ1-5 gives the full variable domain: GAGVSQSPRYKVAKRGQDVALRCDPISGHVSLFWYQQALGQGPEFLTYFQNEAQLDKSGLPSDRFFAERPEGSVSTLKIQRTQQEDSAVYLCASTEWEGKNNQPQHFGDGTRLSIL.

The rearrangement uses TRBV11-3 and TRBJ2-7, with D possibly being TRBD2 (6 bases). CDR3 size: 14 residues. Trimming removed 5 bases at V and 1 base at J, with 12 bases between. The germline CDR1 and CDR2 sequences are SGHNT and YENEEA. DNA for the CDR3: TGTGCCAGCAGCCCGACCGGGGGATCCTACGAGCAGTACTTC. Encoded protein: CASSPTGGSYEQYF.

The CDR3 spells CASSLERGTGDGELFF. The CDR3 DNA follows: TGCGCCAGCAGCTTGGAAAGAGGGACAGGCGACGGGGAGCTGTTTTTT. This chain joins TRBV5-1 and TRBJ2-2, with 8 nucleotides matching TRBD1. Germline assignment: CDR1 SGHRS and CDR2 YFSETQ. CDR3 length: 16 amino acids. With 0 bases clipped from V and 7 bases from J, the junction kept 8 bases outside the gene matches.

The CDR3 is CASSPSPQGASYEQYF. The CDR3 DNA follows: TGTGCCAGCAGCCCGAGTCCCCAGGGGGCATCCTACGAGCAGTACTTC. The chain is built from TRBV7-8 and TRBJ2-7; 8 nucleotides line up with TRBD1. V trimming: 5 bases; J trimming: 1 base; junction bases outside the gene matches: 10. The CDR3 runs to 16 residues. The germline V gene has CDR1 SGHVS and CDR2 FQNEAQ.

V usage is TRBV19 and J usage is TRBJ1-4; possibly TRBD1 for D (6 bases). CDR1 and CDR2 (germline): LNHDA, SQIVND (reference sequence). V gave up 10 bases and J gave up 0 bases, with 18 bases separating them. The CDR3 runs 16 residues. This CDR3 is CATQDSSGATNEKLFF. In DNA form, the CDR3 reads TGTGCCACCCAGGACAGCTCAGGGGCAACTAATGAAAAACTGTTTTTT.